This section outlines one T cell receptor (beta chain) sequence together with its context. Its antigen is unknown. Compared with germline, one end of the junction differs, possibly owing to a read error. The germline V gene has CDR1 MDHEN and CDR2 SYDVKM. The CDR3 contains 12 residues. A deep-level run was used for the assay. Data came from immunoSEQ multiplex PCR; TCRdb stores just in-frame clones and leaves some out. The repertoire holds 600,000 to 700,000 clones, with 60% to 75% as singletons. This sample was taken from a study of shared clonotypes between healthy human individuals. Overall study: There were three CD4 naive, three CD4 memory, two CD8 naive and one CD8 memory plates per donor.

Participating donors were healthy, HIV-negative adults free of recent acute infections or vaccinations. Study findings and constraints: Depth was large, yet rarefaction showed that sorted-subset sequencing was incomplete.

The sequence was collected from a woman under 40 in good health. Sequencing input: memory CD4+ T cells sorted from blood. Subset specified: CD45RA-negative fraction. V gene TRBV28 combines with J gene TRBJ1-1; the D gene is possibly TRBD1 (5 bases). CDR3 nucleotide sequence: TGTGCCAGCAGTTCCGGGACGGTGAAGCTGATCTTT. Protein sequence: CASSSGTVKLIF.